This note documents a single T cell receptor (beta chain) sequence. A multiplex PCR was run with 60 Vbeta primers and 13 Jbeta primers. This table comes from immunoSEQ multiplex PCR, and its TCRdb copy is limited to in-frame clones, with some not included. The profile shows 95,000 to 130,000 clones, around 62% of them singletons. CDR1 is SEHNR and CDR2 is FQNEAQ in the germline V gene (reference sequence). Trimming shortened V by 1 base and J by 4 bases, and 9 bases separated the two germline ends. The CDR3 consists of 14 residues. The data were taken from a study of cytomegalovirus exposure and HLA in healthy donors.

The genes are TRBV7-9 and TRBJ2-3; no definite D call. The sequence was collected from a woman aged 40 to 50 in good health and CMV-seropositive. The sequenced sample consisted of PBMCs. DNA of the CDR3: TGTGCCAGCAGCTTAGTAGCCGTCTCAGATACGCAGTATTTT. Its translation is CASSLVAVSDTQYF.